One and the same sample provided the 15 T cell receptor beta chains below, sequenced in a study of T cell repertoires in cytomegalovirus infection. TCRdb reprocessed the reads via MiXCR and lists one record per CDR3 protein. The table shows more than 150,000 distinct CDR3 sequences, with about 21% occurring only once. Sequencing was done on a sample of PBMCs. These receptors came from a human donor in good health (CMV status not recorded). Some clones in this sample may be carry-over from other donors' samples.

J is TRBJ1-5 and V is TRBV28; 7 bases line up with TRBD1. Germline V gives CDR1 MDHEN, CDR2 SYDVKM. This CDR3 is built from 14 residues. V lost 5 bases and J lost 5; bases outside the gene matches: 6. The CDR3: CASSVTGRYQPQHF. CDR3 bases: TGTGCCAGCAGTGTGACAGGGAGGTATCAGCCCCAGCATTTT. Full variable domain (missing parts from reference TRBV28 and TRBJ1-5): DVKVTQSSRYLVKRTGEKVFLECVQDMDHENMFWYRQDPGLGLRLIYFSYDVKMKEKGDIPEGYSVSREKKERFSLILESASTNQTSMYLCASSVTGRYQPQHFGDGTRLSIL.

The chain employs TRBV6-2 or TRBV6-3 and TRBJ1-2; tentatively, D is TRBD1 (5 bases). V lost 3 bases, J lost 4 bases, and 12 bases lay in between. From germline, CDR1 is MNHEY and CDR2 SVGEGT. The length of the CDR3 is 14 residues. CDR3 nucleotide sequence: TGTGCCAGCAGTTATCCCGGACAAATCTATGGCTACACCTTC. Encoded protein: CASSYPGQIYGYTF.

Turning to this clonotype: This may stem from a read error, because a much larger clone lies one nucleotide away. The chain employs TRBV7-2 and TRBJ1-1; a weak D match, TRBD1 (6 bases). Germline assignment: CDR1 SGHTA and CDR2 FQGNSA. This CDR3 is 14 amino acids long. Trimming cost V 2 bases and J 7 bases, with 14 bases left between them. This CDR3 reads CASSLNQGYSEAFF. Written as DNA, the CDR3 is TGTGCCAGCAGCTTAAACCAGGGGTACAGTGAAGCTTTCTTT.

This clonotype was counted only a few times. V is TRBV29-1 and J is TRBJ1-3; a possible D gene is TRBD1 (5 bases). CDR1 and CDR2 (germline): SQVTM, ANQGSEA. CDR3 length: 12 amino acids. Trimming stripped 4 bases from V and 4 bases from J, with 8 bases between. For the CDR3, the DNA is TGCAGCGTTGCCGCAGGGGGAAACACCATATATTTT. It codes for CSVAAGGNTIYF.

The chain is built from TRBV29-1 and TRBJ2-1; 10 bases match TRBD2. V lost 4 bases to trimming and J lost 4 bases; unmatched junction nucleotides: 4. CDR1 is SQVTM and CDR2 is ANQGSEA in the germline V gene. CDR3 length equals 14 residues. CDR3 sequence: CSVGWTSGYNEQFF. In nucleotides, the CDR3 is TGCAGCGTTGGATGGACTAGCGGTTACAATGAGCAGTTCTTC.

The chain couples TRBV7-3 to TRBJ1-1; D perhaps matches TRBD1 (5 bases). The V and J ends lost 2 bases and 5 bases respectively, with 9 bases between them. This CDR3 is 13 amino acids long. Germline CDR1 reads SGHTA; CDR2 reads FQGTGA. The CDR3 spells CASSLSGETEAFF. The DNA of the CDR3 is TGTGCCAGCAGCTTATCGGGGGAGACTGAAGCTTTCTTT.

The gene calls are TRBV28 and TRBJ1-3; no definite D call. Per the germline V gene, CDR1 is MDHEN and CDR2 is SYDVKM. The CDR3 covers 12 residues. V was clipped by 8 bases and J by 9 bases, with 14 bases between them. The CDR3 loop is CASRKGRITIYF. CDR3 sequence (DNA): TGTGCCAGCCGAAAGGGAAGAATCACCATATATTTT.

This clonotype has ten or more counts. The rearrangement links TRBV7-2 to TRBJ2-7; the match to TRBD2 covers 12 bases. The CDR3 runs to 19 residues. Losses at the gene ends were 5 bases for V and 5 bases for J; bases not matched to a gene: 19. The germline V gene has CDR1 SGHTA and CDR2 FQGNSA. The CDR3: CASSQTSGRMFNRAHEQYF. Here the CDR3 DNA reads TGTGCCAGCAGCCAAACTAGCGGGAGGATGTTCAACCGCGCCCACGAGCAGTACTTC.

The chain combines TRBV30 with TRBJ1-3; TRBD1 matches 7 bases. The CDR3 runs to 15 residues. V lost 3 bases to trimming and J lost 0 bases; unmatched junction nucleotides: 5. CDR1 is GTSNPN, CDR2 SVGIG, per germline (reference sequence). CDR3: CAWSRDSGSGNTIYF. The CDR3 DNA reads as TGTGCCTGGAGCAGGGACAGTGGCTCTGGAAACACCATATATTTT.

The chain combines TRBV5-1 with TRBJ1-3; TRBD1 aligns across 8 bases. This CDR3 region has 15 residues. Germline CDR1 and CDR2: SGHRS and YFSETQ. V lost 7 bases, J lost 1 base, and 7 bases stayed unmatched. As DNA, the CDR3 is TGCGCCAGCGGTCAGGGGGCGAATTCTGGAAACACCATATATTTT. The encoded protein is CASGQGANSGNTIYF.

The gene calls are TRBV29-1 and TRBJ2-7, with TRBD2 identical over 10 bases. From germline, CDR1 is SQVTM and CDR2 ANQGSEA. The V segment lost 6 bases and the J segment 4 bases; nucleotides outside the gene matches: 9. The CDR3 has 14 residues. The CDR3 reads CSVDGLAEPYEQYF. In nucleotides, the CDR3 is TGCAGCGTAGATGGACTAGCGGAACCTTACGAGCAGTACTTC.

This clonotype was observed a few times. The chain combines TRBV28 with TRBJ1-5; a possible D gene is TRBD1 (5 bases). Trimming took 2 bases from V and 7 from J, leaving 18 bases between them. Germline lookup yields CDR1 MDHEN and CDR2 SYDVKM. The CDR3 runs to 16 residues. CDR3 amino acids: CASSLPPRVRDQPQHF. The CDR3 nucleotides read TGTGCCAGCAGTTTACCCCCCAGGGTGCGAGACCAGCCCCAGCATTTT.

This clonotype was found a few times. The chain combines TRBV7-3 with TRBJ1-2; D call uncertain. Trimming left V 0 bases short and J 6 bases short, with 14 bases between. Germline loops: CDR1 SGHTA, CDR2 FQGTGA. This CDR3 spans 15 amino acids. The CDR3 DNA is TGTGCCAGCAGCTTAACCGGCGTTCCCGGGAATGGCTACACCTTC. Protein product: CASSLTGVPGNGYTF.

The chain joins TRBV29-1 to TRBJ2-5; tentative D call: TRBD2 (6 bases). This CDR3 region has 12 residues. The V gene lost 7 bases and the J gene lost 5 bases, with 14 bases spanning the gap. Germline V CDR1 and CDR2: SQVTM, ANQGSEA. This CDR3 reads CSARTGGETQYF. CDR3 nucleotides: TGCAGCGCCCGGACTGGAGGGGAGACCCAGTACTTC.

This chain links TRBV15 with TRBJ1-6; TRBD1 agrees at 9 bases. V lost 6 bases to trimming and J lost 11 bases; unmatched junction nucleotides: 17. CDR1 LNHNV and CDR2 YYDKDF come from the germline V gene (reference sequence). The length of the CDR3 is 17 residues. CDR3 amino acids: CATSSARLGTGYPPLHF. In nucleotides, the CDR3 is TGTGCCACCAGTTCCGCCCGCCTCGGGACAGGGTATCCACCCCTCCACTTT.